Detailed here is one TCR beta chain. Its antigen is currently unknown. The CDR3 is made up of 18 amino acids. The data were taken from a study of CD4 T cells in relation to SARS-CoV-2 and coronaviruses. Deep TCR-beta sequencing used DNA from uncultured naive and memory CD4+ T cells. Assay: immunoSEQ multiplex PCR; the TCRdb copy retains only in-frame clones and omits some. The data hold about 37,000 clones, with roughly 85% observed a single time. Cryopreserved PBMCs were CD4-enriched, then split into naive and memory cells. Study-wide findings and caveats: No donor gave both pre-pandemic and post-infection samples.

The sequence came from an adult with COVID-19. V usage is TRBV21-1 and J usage is TRBJ2-5; no DNA check was done on the table's D call, TRBD1. TRBV21-1 is classified as a pseudogene. The material sequenced was memory CD4+ T cells from PBMCs. This chain's CDR3 is CASSITPDSSGGQETQYF. The CDR3 DNA reads as TGTGCCAGCAGCATAACACCGGACAGCAGTGGGGGACAAGAGACCCAGTACTTC.